This is a list of T cell receptor beta chains from one sample in a study of response to subunit inactivated influenza vaccine. TCRdb processed the RT-PCR reads anew with MiXCR; each CDR3 protein has one entry. The sample carries about 160,000 distinct CDR3 sequences, roughly 10% recorded once. The sequences come from CD8+ T cells sorted from PBMCs, collected 23 to 25 months after vaccination. The receptors stem from a man between 50 and 70 years old who received an inactivated influenza vaccine. Both conserved end residues are part of each CDR3. D genes are given only for firm matches. Where a row states a size, it is once, few, many or the class of an expanded clone; other rows omit it.

size	D	J	V	CDR3	DNA
many	.	TRBJ2-5	TRBV12-3/TRBV12-4	CASSFSGLQETQYF	TGTGCCAGCAGTTTTTCAGGCCTGCAAGAGACCCAGTACTTC
.	.	TRBJ2-7	TRBV7-2	CARRDPLVSYEQYF	TGTGCCCGCAGGGACCCACTAGTCTCCTACGAGCAGTACTTC
few	.	TRBJ2-1	TRBV20-1	CSARDKGGGGDNEQFF	TGCAGTGCTAGAGATAAAGGGGGAGGGGGAGACAATGAGCAGTTCTTC
few	.	TRBJ2-7	TRBV4-2	CASSQGGHGSSYEQYF	TGTGCCAGCAGCCAGGGGGGACACGGATCCTCCTACGAGCAGTACTTC
.	.	TRBJ2-6	TRBV30	CAWSGYTGPGANVLTF	TGTGCCTGGAGTGGCTATACAGGGCCCGGGGCCAACGTCCTGACTTTC
.	.	TRBJ2-7	TRBV10-3	CAIGGGSYDEQYF	TGTGCCATCGGGGGCGGGAGTTATGACGAGCAGTACTTC
few	TRBD2	TRBJ2-1	TRBV28	CASSYTGLSYNEQFF	TGTGCCAGCAGCTACACGGGACTATCCTACAATGAGCAGTTCTTC
.	.	TRBJ2-1	TRBV29-1	CSSMGGDTYNEQFF	TGCAGCTCGATGGGCGGGGATACCTACAATGAGCAGTTCTTC
.	.	TRBJ2-5	TRBV5-4	CASRFQQETQYF	TGTGCCAGCAGATTCCAGCAAGAGACCCAGTACTTC
.	.	TRBJ2-7	TRBV6-2/TRBV6-3	CASSYSTEDSVYEQYF	TGTGCCAGCAGTTACTCGACTGAGGACAGCGTCTACGAGCAGTACTTC
.	.	TRBJ2-2	TRBV19	CASSQHRGTGELFF	TGTGCCAGTAGTCAACACCGGGGAACCGGGGAGCTGTTTTTT
many	TRBD1	TRBJ2-1	TRBV20-1	CSASQGDSYNEQFF	TGCAGTGCTTCACAGGGGGACTCCTACAATGAGCAGTTCTTC
.	.	TRBJ2-1	TRBV20-1	CSAHWTYRTYNEQFF	TGCAGTGCTCATTGGACCTATAGGACCTACAATGAGCAGTTCTTC
.	.	TRBJ2-1	TRBV7-8	CASSIINEQFF	TGTGCCAGCAGCATTATTAATGAGCAGTTCTTC
.	TRBD1	TRBJ2-2	TRBV24-1	CATGTGWTGELFF	TGTGCCACCGGGACAGGGTGGACCGGGGAGCTGTTTTTT
.	TRBD2	TRBJ2-2	TRBV3-1	CASSQREETGELFF	TGTGCCAGCAGCCAGCGGGAGGAGACCGGGGAGCTGTTTTTT